The T cell receptor beta chain described here comes from a study of cytomegalovirus exposure and HLA in healthy donors. Germline values: CDR1 SEHNR, CDR2 FQNEAQ (reference sequence). V gave up 5 bases and J gave up 8 bases, with 18 bases separating them. The CDR3 contains 15 residues. A multiplex PCR was run with 60 Vbeta primers and 13 Jbeta primers. The data were produced by immunoSEQ multiplex PCR, yet TCRdb's version contains in-frame clones alone and is incomplete. The sample includes fewer than 250,000 clones, over 80% seen only once; the top ten take over 1%. The TCR comes from a man aged 25 to 40 in good health and CMV-seronegative. The chain has TRBV7-9 and TRBJ1-4; unclear D gene. The source material was PBMCs. The CDR3 nucleotides are TGTGCCAGCAGCCCCGGGGTGACGGAGAGAGAAAAACTGTTTTTT. Translation: CASSPGVTEREKLFF.